A selection of T cell receptor beta chains follows, all from one sample in a study of T cell responses to AZD1222 COVID-19 vaccine. Assay: immunoSEQ multiplex PCR; the TCRdb copy retains only in-frame clones and omits some. The sample lists 95,000 to 150,000 clones, about 90% occurring once. Sample: peripheral blood, taken on day 0 of AZD1222 vaccination. These receptors originate from an adult in good health. The CDR3 runs from the conserved cysteine through the conserved F or W. The D gene is left open where the match is weak. Only some rows state a clone size, as once, few, many or a class for expanded clones.

CDR3 DNA	CDR3 protein	clone size	V gene	J gene	D gene	CDR3 length
TGTGCCAGCAGTTTCTTCGGTCCGAATCAGCCCCAGCATTTT	CASSFFGPNQPQHF	-	TRBV28	TRBJ1-5	-	14
TGTGCCAGCAGGCATCTAGCGGGAGGGACCTACGAGCAGTACTTC	CASRHLAGGTYEQYF	-	TRBV28	TRBJ2-7	TRBD2	15
TGTGCCAGCAGGCTGGGGATTGGCTACACCTTC	CASRLGIGYTF	-	TRBV12-3/TRBV12-4	TRBJ1-2	-	11
TGTGCCAGCAGTGTCGCGACAAACTACGAGCAGTACTTC	CASSVATNYEQYF	few	TRBV25-1	TRBJ2-7	-	13
TGCGCCAGCAGCTTGGGGACAGGCGATTTAATTCCGGCCCTCCACTTT	CASSLGTGDLIPALHF	-	TRBV5-1	TRBJ1-6	TRBD1	16
TGTGCCAGCAGCGCGGTCGGGGGGGTTGAGACCCAGTACTTC	CASSAVGGVETQYF	-	TRBV7-9	TRBJ2-5	TRBD2	14
TGTGCCAGCAGCTTGGGCGGGATCTACACCGGGGAGCTGTTTTTT	CASSLGGIYTGELFF	-	TRBV11-3	TRBJ2-2	-	15
TGTGCCAGCTCAGAAACATGGCAGGGGAGCACTGAAGCTTTCTTT	CASSETWQGSTEAFF	-	TRBV18	TRBJ1-1	-	15
TGTGCCAGCACCCCCCACGGAGGCCAAGAGACCCAGTACTTC	CASTPHGGQETQYF	-	TRBV28	TRBJ2-5	-	14
TGTGCCAGCAGCCCGGGGGTGGGGCAGGGTGGAGAGACCCAGTACTTC	CASSPGVGQGGETQYF	-	TRBV7-9	TRBJ2-5	-	16
TGTGCCAGCAACATCGGGACTGCTGGAAACACCATATATTTT	CASNIGTAGNTIYF	-	TRBV7-9	TRBJ1-3	-	14
TGTGCCAGCAGCCGGGGGGGTATAGAATACGAGCAGTACTTC	CASSRGGIEYEQYF	-	TRBV5-4	TRBJ2-7	TRBD2	14
TGTGCCAGCAGCTCCGGGACGGTCCCCTACGAGCAGTACTTC	CASSSGTVPYEQYF	few	TRBV11-3	TRBJ2-7	-	14
TGCGCCAGCAGTCAAGGTGGCAGGTGCGACTATGGCTACACCTTC	CASSQGGRCDYGYTF	-	TRBV23-1	TRBJ1-2	-	15
TGTGCCAGCAGCTTATTAGCGGGCACAGATACGCAGTATTTT	CASSLLAGTDTQYF	-	TRBV7-3	TRBJ2-3	-	14
TGTGCCAGCAGCGTTGGTTGGGGAGGTCTGGAGACCCAGTACTTC	CASSVGWGGLETQYF	-	TRBV9	TRBJ2-5	-	15
TGTGCCAGCAGTAATAGTGGGGGACAGCCCCAGCATTTT	CASSNSGGQPQHF	once	TRBV28	TRBJ1-5	-	13
TGTGCCAGCAGCCAAGATTGGGGCTCTACGCCCCAGCATTTT	CASSQDWGSTPQHF	-	TRBV3-1/TRBV3-2	TRBJ1-5	-	14
TGTGCCAGCAGCTCAAGGGGGAAGCAGCCCCAGCATTTT	CASSSRGKQPQHF	-	TRBV6-5	TRBJ1-5	-	13
TGTGCCAGCTCTCCTAACCCGGGACAGGGATACACCATATATTTT	CASSPNPGQGYTIYF	-	TRBV18	TRBJ1-3	TRBD1	15
TGTGCCAGCAGTTTTCTCTCCCCTCCAGGGGACGAGCAGTACTTC	CASSFLSPPGDEQYF	-	TRBV28	TRBJ2-7	-	15
TGTGCCAGCAGTGTCAAGGTTTCTGGAAACACCATATATTTT	CASSVKVSGNTIYF	-	TRBV2	TRBJ1-3	-	14
TGTGCCAGCTCACCAGATTGGGGAGACACTGAAGCTTTCTTT	CASSPDWGDTEAFF	-	TRBV18	TRBJ1-1	-	14
TGTGCCTGGAGCAGGGGGACCACAGATACGCAGTATTTT	CAWSRGTTDTQYF	-	TRBV30	TRBJ2-3	TRBD1	13
TGTGCCACCAGTGATTTGGCGGGCCGCTCCTACAATGAGCAGTTCTTC	CATSDLAGRSYNEQFF	-	TRBV24-1	TRBJ2-1	-	16
TGTGCCAGCAGTGAATCCCTAGCGTCGAGAGGTGAGCAGTTCTTC	CASSESLASRGEQFF	-	TRBV2	TRBJ2-1	-	15
TGTGCCAGCAGTTTCCCCAAGACAGGGCTCCTCTATGGCTACACCTTC	CASSFPKTGLLYGYTF	-	TRBV28	TRBJ1-2	TRBD1	16
TGTGCCAGCAACCCAGGGGGGACCCGATCACCGCCCCAGCATTTT	CASNPGGTRSPPQHF	-	TRBV28	TRBJ1-5	TRBD1	15
TGTGCCAGCAGTTCCCCGGGACACCGGATCACAGATACGCAGTATTTT	CASSSPGHRITDTQYF	-	TRBV27	TRBJ2-3	-	16
TGTGCCAGCACCACGGCGGGTATTAATCAGCCCCAGCATTTT	CASTTAGINQPQHF	-	TRBV6-6	TRBJ1-5	-	14
TGTGCCAGCAGTGGCCGACTTGGAGGCACAGATACGCAGTATTTT	CASSGRLGGTDTQYF	-	TRBV2	TRBJ2-3	-	15
TGTGCCAGCAGGGAGAGGCCGGGCGGTGAGCAGTTCTTC	CASRERPGGEQFF	-	TRBV28	TRBJ2-1	-	13
TGTGCCAGCAGACTAGCGGGGGGCCTCCATGAGCAGTTCTTC	CASRLAGGLHEQFF	-	TRBV28	TRBJ2-1	TRBD2	14
TGTGCCAGCAGTCCCGGGACAGAGAGCTCCTATAATTCACCCCTCCACTTT	CASSPGTESSYNSPLHF	-	TRBV6-6	TRBJ1-6	TRBD1	17
TGTGCCAGCAGTGAGGGACTAGCGGGGAACAATGAGCAGTTCTTC	CASSEGLAGNNEQFF	few	TRBV6-1	TRBJ2-1	TRBD2	15
TGTGCCACCAGCGGCCCAAAAGTAGGGGACACTGAAGCTTTCTTT	CATSGPKVGDTEAFF	-	TRBV15	TRBJ1-1	-	15
TGTGCCAGCACATTAGGGCGAGGGATGAACACTGAAGCTTTCTTT	CASTLGRGMNTEAFF	-	TRBV6-5	TRBJ1-1	-	15
TGTGCCAGCAGCGTAGGACAGGGGACGTACTACGAGCAGTACTTC	CASSVGQGTYYEQYF	-	TRBV9	TRBJ2-7	TRBD1	15
TGTGCCAGCAGCTCGGACGGGGGGGAGACCCAGTACTTC	CASSSDGGETQYF	-	TRBV7-3	TRBJ2-5	TRBD2	13
TGTGCCAGCAGTTTTGAGGGCGACTACGAGCAGTACTTC	CASSFEGDYEQYF	few	TRBV28	TRBJ2-7	-	13
TGCGCCAGCAGCTTGGAACAGGCCTACGAGCAGTACTTC	CASSLEQAYEQYF	-	TRBV5-1	TRBJ2-7	-	13
TGTGCCTGGAGTCCAGCTCCGGGTTCACCCCTCCACTTT	CAWSPAPGSPLHF	-	TRBV30	TRBJ1-6	-	13
TGCGCCAGCAGCTTAGGTCCGAATCAGCCCCAGCATTTT	CASSLGPNQPQHF	-	TRBV5-1	TRBJ1-5	-	13
TGTGCCAGCAGCTTGGTCAGTTATGCGGGACAGGGTATCACTGAAGCTTTCTTT	CASSLVSYAGQGITEAFF	once	TRBV5-6	TRBJ1-1	TRBD1	18
TGCGCCAGCAGCCAAGAATGGACCGGATACACTGAAGCTTTCTTT	CASSQEWTGYTEAFF	-	TRBV4-1	TRBJ1-1	-	15
TGTGCCAGCAGTTTAGCCAGAAAAAACATTCAGTACTTC	CASSLARKNIQYF	once	TRBV12-3/TRBV12-4	TRBJ2-4	-	13
TGTGCCAGCAGTTTTTGGACTAGGCTGCACGAGCAGTACTTC	CASSFWTRLHEQYF	-	TRBV27	TRBJ2-7	TRBD2	14
TGTGCCAGCAGTTTTTTCTACGAGCAGTACTTC	CASSFFYEQYF	once	TRBV27	TRBJ2-7	-	11
TGTGCCAGCAGCCCCGACAGGAGAGAAGCTTTCTTT	CASSPDRREAFF	few	TRBV7-8	TRBJ1-1	-	12
TGTGCCAGCAGCAATAACAGGGCCGTGGTCGAGCAGTACTTC	CASSNNRAVVEQYF	-	TRBV6-5	TRBJ2-7	-	14
TGTGCCACCTTACCAGGACGGTATAATTCACCCCTCCACTTT	CATLPGRYNSPLHF	-	TRBV24-1	TRBJ1-6	-	14
TGTGCCAGCCGGTCCTCCAGCCGGGACGATTACACCGGGGAGCTGTTTTTT	CASRSSSRDDYTGELFF	-	TRBV7-8	TRBJ2-2	-	17